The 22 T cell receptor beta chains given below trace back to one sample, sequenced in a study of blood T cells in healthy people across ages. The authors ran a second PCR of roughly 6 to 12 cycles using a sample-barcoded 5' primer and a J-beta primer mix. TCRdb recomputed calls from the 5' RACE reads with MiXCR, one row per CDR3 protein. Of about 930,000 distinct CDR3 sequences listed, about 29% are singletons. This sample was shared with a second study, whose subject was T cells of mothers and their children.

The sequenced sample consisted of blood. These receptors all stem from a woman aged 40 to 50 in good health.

CDR3 amino acids: CASSYSVGEQYF. CDR3 sequence (DNA): TGTGCCAGCAGTTACTCCGTGGGCGAGCAGTACTTC. The V and J genes are TRBV6-6 and TRBJ2-1; D not resolved. With the DNA end fitting TRBJ2-7 better, the J assignment may be wrong. The V gene's germline CDR1 is MNHNY and CDR2 SVGAGI (reference sequence). The CDR3 consists of 12 residues.

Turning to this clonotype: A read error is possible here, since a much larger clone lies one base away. The CDR3 sequence: CASSQEEKRFF. CDR3 sequence (DNA): TGCGCCAGCAGCCAAGAGGAAAAACGGTTTTTT. The J gene is TRBJ1-4, the V gene TRBV4-1; D gene unclear. The CDR3 runs to 11 residues. Germline CDR1 and CDR2: MGHRA and YSYEKL.

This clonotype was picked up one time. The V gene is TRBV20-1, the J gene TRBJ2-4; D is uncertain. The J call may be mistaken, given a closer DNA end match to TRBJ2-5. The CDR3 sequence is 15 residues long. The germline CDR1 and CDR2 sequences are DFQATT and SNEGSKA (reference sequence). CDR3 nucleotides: TGCAGTGCGCCCCTCCCGACGGCAACACAAGAGACCCAGTACTTC. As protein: CSAPLPTATQETQYF.

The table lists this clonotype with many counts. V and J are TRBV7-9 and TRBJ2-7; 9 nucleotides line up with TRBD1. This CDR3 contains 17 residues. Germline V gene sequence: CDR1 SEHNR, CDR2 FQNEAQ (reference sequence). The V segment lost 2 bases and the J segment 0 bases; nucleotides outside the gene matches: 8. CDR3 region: CASSLQFRDRDSYEQYF. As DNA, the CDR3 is TGTGCCAGCAGCTTACAATTCCGGGACAGGGACTCCTACGAGCAGTACTTC.

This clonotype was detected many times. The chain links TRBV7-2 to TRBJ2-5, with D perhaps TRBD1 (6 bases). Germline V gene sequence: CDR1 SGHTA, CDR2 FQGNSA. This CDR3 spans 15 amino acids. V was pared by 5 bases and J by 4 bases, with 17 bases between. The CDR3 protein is CASSPQQGGPETQYF. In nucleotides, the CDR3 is TGTGCCAGCAGCCCCCAACAGGGTGGCCCAGAGACCCAGTACTTC.

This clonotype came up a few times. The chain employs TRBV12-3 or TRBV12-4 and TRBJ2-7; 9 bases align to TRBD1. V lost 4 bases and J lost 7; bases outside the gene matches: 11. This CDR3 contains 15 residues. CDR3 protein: CASSSRDREAGEQYF. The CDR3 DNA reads TGTGCCAGCAGTTCCAGGGACAGGGAAGCTGGGGAGCAGTACTTC.

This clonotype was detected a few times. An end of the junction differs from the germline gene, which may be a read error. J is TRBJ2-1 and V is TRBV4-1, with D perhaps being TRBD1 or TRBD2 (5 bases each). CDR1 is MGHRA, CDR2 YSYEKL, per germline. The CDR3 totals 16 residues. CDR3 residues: CTSSQGRDLSYNEQFF. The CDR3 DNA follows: TGCACCAGCAGCCAGGGCCGGGACCTCTCCTACAATGAGCAGTTCTTC.

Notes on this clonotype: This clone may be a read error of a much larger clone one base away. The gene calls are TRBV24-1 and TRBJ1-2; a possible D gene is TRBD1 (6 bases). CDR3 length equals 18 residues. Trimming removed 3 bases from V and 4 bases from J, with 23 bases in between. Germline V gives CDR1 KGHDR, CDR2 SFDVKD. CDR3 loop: CATSDSRAGQNGGYGYTF. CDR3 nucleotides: TGTGCCACCAGTGATAGCCGAGCAGGACAGAACGGTGGCTATGGCTACACCTTC.

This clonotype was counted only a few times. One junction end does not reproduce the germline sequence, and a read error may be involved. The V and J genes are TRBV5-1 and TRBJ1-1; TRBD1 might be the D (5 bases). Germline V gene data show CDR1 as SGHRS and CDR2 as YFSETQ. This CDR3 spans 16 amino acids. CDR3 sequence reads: CASSLTPRGISTEAFF. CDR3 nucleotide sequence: TGCGCCAGCAGCCTAACACCTCGGGGGATTTCCACTGAGGCTTTCTTT.

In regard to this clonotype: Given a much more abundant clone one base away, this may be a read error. The CDR3, as DNA: TGTGCCAGCAGCTTATACGAGGTACTAAAGGGCCACGAGCAGTACTTC. Its translation: CASSLYEVLKGHEQYF. This rearrangement joins TRBV7-9 to TRBJ2-7; D is unclear. The CDR3 extends over 16 amino acids. Germline assignment: CDR1 SEHNR and CDR2 FQNEAQ (reference sequence). Trimming left V 2 bases short and J 5 bases short, with 19 bases between.

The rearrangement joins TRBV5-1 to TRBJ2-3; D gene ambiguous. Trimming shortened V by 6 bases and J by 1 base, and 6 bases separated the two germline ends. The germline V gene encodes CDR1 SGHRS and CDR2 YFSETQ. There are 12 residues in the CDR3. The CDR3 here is CASKVGTDTQYF. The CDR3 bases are TGCGCCAGCAAAGTGGGCACAGATACGCAGTATTTT.

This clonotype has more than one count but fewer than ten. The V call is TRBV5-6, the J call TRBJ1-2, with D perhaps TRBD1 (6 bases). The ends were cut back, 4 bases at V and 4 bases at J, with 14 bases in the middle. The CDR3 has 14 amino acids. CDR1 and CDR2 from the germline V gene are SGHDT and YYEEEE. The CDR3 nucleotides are TGTGCCAGCAGCCACCAAGGGGGAACCTATGGCTACACCTTC. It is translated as CASSHQGGTYGYTF.

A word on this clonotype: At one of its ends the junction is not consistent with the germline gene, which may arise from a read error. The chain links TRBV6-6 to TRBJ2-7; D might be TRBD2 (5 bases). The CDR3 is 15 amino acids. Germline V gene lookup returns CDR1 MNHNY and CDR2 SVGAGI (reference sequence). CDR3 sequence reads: CASKISQRSWREQYF. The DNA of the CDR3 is TGTGCTAGCAAAATCTCGCAGCGCTCCTGGAGGGAGCAGTACTTC.

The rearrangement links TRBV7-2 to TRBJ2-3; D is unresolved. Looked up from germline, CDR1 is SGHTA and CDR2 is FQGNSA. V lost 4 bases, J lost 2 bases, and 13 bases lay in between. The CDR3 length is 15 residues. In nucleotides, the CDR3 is TGTGCCAGCAGCTCCTCTGGCAGACTCACAGATACGCAGTATTTT. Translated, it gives CASSSSGRLTDTQYF. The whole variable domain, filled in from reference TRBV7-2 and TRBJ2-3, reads GAGVSQSPSNKVTEKGKDVELRCDPISGHTALYWYRQSLGQGLEFLIYFQGNSAPDKSGLPSDRFSAERTGGSVSTLTIQRTQQEDSAVYLCASSSSGRLTDTQYFGPGTRLTVL.

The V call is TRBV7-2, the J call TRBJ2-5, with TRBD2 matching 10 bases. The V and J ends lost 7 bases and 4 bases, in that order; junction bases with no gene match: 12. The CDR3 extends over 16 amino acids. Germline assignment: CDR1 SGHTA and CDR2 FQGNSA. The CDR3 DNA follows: TGTGCCAGCACCCAAGGGGGGACTAGCGTTAGAGAGACCCAGTACTTC. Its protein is CASTQGGTSVRETQYF.

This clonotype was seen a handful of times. CDR3 bases: TGTGCCAGCAGTTTAGGTTCGTTCAGGGGGGAGCAGTACTTC. Amino acids: CASSLGSFRGEQYF. V usage is TRBV28 and J usage is TRBJ2-7; TRBD1 matches 7 bases. Germline V gives CDR1 MDHEN, CDR2 SYDVKM. The CDR3 runs to 14 residues. With 2 bases clipped from V and 7 bases from J, the junction kept 8 bases outside the gene matches.

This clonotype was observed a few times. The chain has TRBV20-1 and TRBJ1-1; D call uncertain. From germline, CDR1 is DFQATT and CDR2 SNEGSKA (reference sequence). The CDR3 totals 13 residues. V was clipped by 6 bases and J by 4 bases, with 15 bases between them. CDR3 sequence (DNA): TGCAGTGCCCCAAACCCCGACTCCACTGAAGCTTTCTTT. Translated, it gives CSAPNPDSTEAFF.

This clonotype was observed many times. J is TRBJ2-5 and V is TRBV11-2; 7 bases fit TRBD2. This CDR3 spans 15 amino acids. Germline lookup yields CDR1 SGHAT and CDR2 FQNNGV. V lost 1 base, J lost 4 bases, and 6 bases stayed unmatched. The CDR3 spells CASSLGRGSGETQYF. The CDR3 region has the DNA TGTGCCAGCAGCTTAGGGCGGGGGTCGGGAGAGACCCAGTACTTC.

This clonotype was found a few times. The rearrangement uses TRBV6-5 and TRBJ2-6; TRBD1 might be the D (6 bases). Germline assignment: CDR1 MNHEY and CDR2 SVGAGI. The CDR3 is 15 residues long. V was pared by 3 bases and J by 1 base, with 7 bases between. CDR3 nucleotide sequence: TGTGCCAGCAGTTATACAGGGTCTGGGGCCAACGTCCTGACTTTC. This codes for CASSYTGSGANVLTF.

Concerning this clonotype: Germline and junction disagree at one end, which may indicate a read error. This CDR3 reads CASSPPGGSSYNEQVF. The DNA for the CDR3 is TGTGCCAGCAGCCCCCCCGGCGGGAGCTCCTACAATGAGCAGGTCTTC. The chain couples TRBV12-3 or TRBV12-4 to TRBJ2-1; the match to TRBD2 covers 7 bases. The CDR3 is 16 amino acids.

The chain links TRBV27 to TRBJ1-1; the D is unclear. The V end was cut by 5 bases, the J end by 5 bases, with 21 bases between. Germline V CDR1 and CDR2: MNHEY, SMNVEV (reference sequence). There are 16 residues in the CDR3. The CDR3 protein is CASSPARRTGGTEAFF. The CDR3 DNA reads TGTGCCAGCAGTCCTGCTCGGAGGACGGGTGGAACTGAAGCTTTCTTT.

Here the CDR3 reads CASRESVAGGYEQYF. The DNA for the CDR3 is TGTGCCAGCAGGGAATCGGTGGCGGGAGGGTACGAGCAGTACTTC. The chain employs TRBV6-1 and TRBJ2-7; 9 bases match TRBD2. The CDR3 length is 15 residues. The J segment lost 4 bases and the V segment lost 6 bases, leaving 10 bases of the junction unmatched. CDR1 is MNHNS and CDR2 is SASEGT in the germline V gene.